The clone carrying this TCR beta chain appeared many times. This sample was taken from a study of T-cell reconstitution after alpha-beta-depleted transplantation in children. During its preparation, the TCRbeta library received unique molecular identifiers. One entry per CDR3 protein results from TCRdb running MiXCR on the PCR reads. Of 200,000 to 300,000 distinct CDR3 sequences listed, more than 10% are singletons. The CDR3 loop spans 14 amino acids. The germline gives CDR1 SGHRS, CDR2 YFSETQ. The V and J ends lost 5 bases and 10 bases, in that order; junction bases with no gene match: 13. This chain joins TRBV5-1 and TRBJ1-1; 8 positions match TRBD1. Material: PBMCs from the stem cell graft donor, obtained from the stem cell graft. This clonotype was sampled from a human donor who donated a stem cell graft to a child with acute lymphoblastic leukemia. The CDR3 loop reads CASRDPGQGNRAFF. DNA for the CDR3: TGCGCCAGCAGAGACCCAGGACAGGGAAATCGAGCTTTCTTT.